This T cell receptor beta chain was documented in a study of technical replicates of blood from a handful of donors. Clones were sequenced by immunoSEQ multiplex PCR, and TCRdb holds only the in-frame ones, with some missing. The sample includes some 62,000 clones, approximately 86% of them seen just once. J gave up 5 bases and V 2 bases, and 3 bases lay outside the gene matches. This CDR3 spans 14 amino acids. Germline V lookup: CDR1 KGHSH, CDR2 LQKENI. V is TRBV18 and J is TRBJ2-1, with 7 bases matching TRBD2. The source is a human donor in good health. Some clones in this sample may be carry-over from other donors' samples. Material for sequencing was PBMCs. This CDR3 reads CASSPASGNNEQFF. CDR3 nucleotides: TGTGCCAGCTCACCAGCTAGCGGAAACAATGAGCAGTTCTTC.